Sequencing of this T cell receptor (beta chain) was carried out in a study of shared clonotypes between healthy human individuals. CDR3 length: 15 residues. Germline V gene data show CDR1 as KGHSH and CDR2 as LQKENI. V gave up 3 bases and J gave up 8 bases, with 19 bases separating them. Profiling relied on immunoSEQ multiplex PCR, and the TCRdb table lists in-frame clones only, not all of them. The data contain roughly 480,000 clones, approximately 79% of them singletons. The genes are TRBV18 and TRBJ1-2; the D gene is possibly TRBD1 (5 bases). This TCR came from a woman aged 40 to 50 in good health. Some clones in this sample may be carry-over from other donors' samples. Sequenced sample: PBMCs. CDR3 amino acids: CASSPNAAQRDGYTF. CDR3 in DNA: TGTGCCAGCTCACCTAATGCAGCCCAGCGGGACGGCTACACCTTC.